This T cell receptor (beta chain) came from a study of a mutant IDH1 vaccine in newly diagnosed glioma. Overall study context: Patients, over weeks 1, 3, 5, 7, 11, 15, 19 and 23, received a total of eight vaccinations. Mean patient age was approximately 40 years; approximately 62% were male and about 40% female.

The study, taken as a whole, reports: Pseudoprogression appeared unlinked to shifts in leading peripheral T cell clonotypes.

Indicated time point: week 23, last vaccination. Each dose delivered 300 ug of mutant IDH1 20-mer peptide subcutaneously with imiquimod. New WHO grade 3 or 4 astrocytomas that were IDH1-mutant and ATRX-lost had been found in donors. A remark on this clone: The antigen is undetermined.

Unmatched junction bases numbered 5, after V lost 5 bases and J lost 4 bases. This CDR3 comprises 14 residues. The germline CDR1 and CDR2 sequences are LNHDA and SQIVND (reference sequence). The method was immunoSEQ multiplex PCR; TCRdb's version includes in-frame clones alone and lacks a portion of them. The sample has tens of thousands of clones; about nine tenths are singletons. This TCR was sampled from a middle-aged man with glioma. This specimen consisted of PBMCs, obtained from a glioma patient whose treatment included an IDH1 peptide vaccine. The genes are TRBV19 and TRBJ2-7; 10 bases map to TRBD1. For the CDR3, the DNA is TGTGCCAGTAGTCCGGGGACAGGGGCATACGAGCAGTACTTC. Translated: CASSPGTGAYEQYF. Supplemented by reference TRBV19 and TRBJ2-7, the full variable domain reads DGGITQSPKYLFRKEGQNVTLSCEQNLNHDAMYWYRQDPGQGLRLIYYSQIVNDFQKGDIAEGYSVSREKKESFPLTVTSAQKNPTAFYLCASSPGTGAYEQYFGPGTRLTVT.